The 2 T cell receptor beta chains in this list originate from one sample, sequenced in a study of T cells in localized non-small cell lung cancer. Sequencing used immunoSEQ multiplex PCR; TCRdb keeps in-frame clones, though not all of them. In the table there are roughly 2,000 clones, approximately 30% of which are singletons. The source was normal lung tissue next to the tumor, collected before any cancer treatment. All receptors come from a male donor at least 60 years old with stage II lung adenocarcinoma.

The rearrangement joins TRBV19 to TRBJ1-4; 11 bases line up with TRBD1. In germline, CDR1 is LNHDA, CDR2 SQIVND (reference sequence). The CDR3 loop spans 16 amino acids. Trimming took 4 bases from V and 7 from J; bases not matched to a gene: 8. The CDR3 nucleotides are TGTGCCAGTAGTAACCCCCGGACAGGGGGCATTGAAAAACTGTTTTTT. Amino acid sequence: CASSNPRTGGIEKLFF.

This sequence joins TRBV14 and TRBJ2-2; D perhaps matches TRBD1 (6 bases). With 4 bases removed from V and 0 bases from J, the gap between germline ends came to 15 bases. CDR3 size: 17 residues. Looked up from germline, CDR1 is SGHDN and CDR2 is FVKESK. CDR3 residues: CASSPLDRFANTGELFF. The CDR3 DNA reads as TGTGCCAGCAGCCCCCTTGACAGGTTCGCGAACACCGGGGAGCTGTTTTTT.